This T cell receptor beta chain came from a study of Ad26.COV2.S vaccination and SARS-CoV-2 variants. The ends were cut back, 6 bases at V and 1 base at J, with 12 bases in the middle. Germline CDR1 SNHLY, CDR2 FYNNEI. The CDR3 consists of 14 residues. Repertoires were generated with immunoSEQ multiplex PCR, while TCRdb's copy carries only in-frame clones and drops some. This table has approximately 97,000 clones, around 80% appearing once. Here the sequenced sample was peripheral blood, taken after recovery from COVID-19. This TCR was recovered from a human donor who had recovered from COVID-19. The chain recombines TRBV2 with TRBJ1-2, with TRBD1 as a possible D gene (6 bases). CDR3 in DNA: TGTGCCAGCAGACGGGGGGCCTTTAACTATGGCTACACCTTC. This gives the protein CASRRGAFNYGYTF.